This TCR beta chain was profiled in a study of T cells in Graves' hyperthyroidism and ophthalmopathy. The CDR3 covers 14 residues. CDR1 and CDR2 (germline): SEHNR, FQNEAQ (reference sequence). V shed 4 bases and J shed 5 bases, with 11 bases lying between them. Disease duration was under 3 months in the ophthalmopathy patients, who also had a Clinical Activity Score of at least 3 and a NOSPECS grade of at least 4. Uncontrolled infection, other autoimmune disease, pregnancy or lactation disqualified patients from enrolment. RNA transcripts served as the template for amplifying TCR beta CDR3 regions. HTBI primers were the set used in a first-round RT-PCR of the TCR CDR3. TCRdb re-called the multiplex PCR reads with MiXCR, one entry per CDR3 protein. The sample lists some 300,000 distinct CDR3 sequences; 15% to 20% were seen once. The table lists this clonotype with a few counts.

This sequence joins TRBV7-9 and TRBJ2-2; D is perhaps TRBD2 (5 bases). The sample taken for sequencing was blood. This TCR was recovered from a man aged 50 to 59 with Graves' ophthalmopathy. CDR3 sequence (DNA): TGTGCCAGCAGCTCTCCCGGGGAAACCGGGGAGCTGTTTTTT. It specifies CASSSPGETGELFF.